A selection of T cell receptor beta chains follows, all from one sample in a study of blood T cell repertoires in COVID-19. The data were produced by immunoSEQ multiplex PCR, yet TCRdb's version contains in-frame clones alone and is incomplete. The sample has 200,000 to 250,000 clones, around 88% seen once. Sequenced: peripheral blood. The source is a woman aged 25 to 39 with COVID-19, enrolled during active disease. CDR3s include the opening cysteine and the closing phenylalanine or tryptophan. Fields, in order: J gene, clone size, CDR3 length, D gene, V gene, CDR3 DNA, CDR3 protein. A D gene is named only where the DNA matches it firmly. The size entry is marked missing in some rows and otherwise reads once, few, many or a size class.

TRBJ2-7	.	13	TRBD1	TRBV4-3	TGCGCCAGCAGCCTTTCCGGGACAGACGAGCAGTACTTC	CASSLSGTDEQYF
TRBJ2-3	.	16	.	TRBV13	TGTGCCAGCACCCCCATTTACGGGGAGCAGACAGATACGCAGTATTTT	CASTPIYGEQTDTQYF
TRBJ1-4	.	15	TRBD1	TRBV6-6	TGTGCCAGCAGAGACCCCGGGACAGAGGCTGAAAAACTGTTTTTT	CASRDPGTEAEKLFF
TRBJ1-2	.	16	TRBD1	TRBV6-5	TGTGCCAGCAGTTACACGGACAGGACGATAAATCATGGCTACACCTTC	CASSYTDRTINHGYTF
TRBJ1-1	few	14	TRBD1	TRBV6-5	TGTGCCAGCAAACGCCAGGGGGAGGACACTGAAGCTTTCTTT	CASKRQGEDTEAFF
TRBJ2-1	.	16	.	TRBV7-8	TGTGCCAGCAGCTTAGAAGGGATGGGAGCCTTCAATGAGCAGTTCTTC	CASSLEGMGAFNEQFF
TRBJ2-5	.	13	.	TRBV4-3	TGCGCCAGCAGCCGACGGGTCCAAGAGACCCAGTACTTC	CASSRRVQETQYF
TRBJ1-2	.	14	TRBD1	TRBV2	TGTGCCAGCAGTGGACAGGGGCTCCCACCGGGCTACACCTTC	CASSGQGLPPGYTF
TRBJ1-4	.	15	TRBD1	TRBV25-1	TGTGCCAGCAGTGAGGACAGGGACGGTTCTGAAAAACTGTTTTTT	CASSEDRDGSEKLFF
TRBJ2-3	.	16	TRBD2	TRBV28	TGTGCCAGCAGCCCCCCACTAGCGGGGGGACCAGATACGCAGTATTTT	CASSPPLAGGPDTQYF
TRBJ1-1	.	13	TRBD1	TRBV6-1	TGTGCCAGCAGTGAAAACGGGGACAGGGTAGCTTTCTTT	CASSENGDRVAFF